Sequencing of this TCR beta chain was carried out in a study of T cell responses to AZD1222 COVID-19 vaccine. Findings of the study overall: Sampling captured repertoires only after the peak T cell response. Baseline antibody screening turned up just six seropositive AZD1222 recipients.

Using immunoSEQ multiplex PCR, the repertoire was profiled, and TCRdb retains in-frame clones only, with some absent. Of over 150,000 clones in the sample, roughly 90% were seen once. Turning to this clone: Its antigen is as yet unknown.

This specimen consisted of peripheral blood, obtained on day 0 of AZD1222 vaccination. The TCR comes from an adult in good health.

In DNA, the CDR3 is TGTGCCAGCAGCTTGGTTGCGAACACTGAAGCTTTCTTT. It codes for CASSLVANTEAFF. The chain joins TRBV5-5 to TRBJ1-1; D uncertain. The CDR3 covers 13 residues. Germline V lookup: CDR1 SGHKS, CDR2 YYEKEE (reference sequence). Trimming removed 0 bases from V and 1 base from J, with 4 bases in between.